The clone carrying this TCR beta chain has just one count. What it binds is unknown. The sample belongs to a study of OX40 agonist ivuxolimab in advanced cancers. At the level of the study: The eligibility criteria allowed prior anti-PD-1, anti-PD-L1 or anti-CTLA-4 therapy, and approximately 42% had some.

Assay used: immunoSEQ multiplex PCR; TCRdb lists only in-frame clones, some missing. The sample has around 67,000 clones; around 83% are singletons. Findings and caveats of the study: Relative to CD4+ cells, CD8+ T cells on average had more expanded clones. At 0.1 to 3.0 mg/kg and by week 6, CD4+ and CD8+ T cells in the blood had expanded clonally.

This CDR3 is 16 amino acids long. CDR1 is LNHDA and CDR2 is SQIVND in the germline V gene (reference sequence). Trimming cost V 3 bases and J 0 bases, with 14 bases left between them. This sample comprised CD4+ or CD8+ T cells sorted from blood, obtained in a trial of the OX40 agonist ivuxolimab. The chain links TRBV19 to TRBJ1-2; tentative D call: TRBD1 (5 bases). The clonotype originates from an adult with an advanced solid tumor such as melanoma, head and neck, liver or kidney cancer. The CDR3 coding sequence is TGTGCCAGTAGTATCTATACAGGCCGATCTAACTATGGCTACACCTTC. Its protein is CASSIYTGRSNYGYTF.